Below are 3 T cell receptor beta chains sequenced from a single sample in a study of shared clonotypes between healthy human individuals. Sequencing used immunoSEQ multiplex PCR; TCRdb keeps in-frame clones, though not all of them. The sample lists 2 million to 2.5 million clones, over 85% occurring once. The material sequenced was naive CD4+ T cells from PBMCs. Subset here: CD45RA+ positively selected. The source of these receptors is a man aged 18 to 35 in good health. Some clones in this sample may be carry-over from other donors' samples.

The V call is TRBV4-1, the J call TRBJ2-6, with unresolved D. Trimming cost V 0 bases and J 2 bases, with 8 bases left between them. Germline CDR1 is MGHRA and CDR2 is YSYEKL. The CDR3 covers 16 residues. The CDR3 loop reads CASSQDPRTGANVLTF. In DNA, the CDR3 is TGCGCCAGCAGCCAAGATCCTCGAACTGGGGCCAACGTCCTGACTTTC.

The rearrangement uses TRBV10-1 and TRBJ2-2; 9 bases map to TRBD2. CDR1 WNHNN and CDR2 SYGVQD come from the germline V gene (reference sequence). V gave up 3 bases and J gave up 5 bases; unmatched junction bases: 7. This CDR3 is built from 16 residues. The DNA for the CDR3 is TGCGCCAGCAGTGACGTAGCGGGAGAAGGAACCGGGGAGCTGTTTTTT. Protein sequence: CASSDVAGEGTGELFF.

The genes are TRBV5-6 and TRBJ2-5, with 9 bases that match TRBD1. The CDR3 sequence is 15 residues long. Germline V gives CDR1 SGHDT, CDR2 YYEEEE. The junction had 4 bases not matched to a gene; V was cut back by 0 bases and J by 4 bases. CDR3 DNA sequence: TGTGCCAGCAGCTTGGACAGGGGGCTGGGAGAGACCCAGTACTTC. It codes for CASSLDRGLGETQYF.